This TCR beta chain was identified in a study of T-cell memory formation after mild COVID-19. Study summary: In these data, TCR clusters were largely donor specific.

TCRdb re-analysed the 5' RACE reads in MiXCR, keeping a single row per CDR3 protein. The repertoire holds 580,000 or so distinct CDR3 sequences, with 17% as singletons. Germline assignment: CDR1 KGHSH and CDR2 LQKENI. With 3 bases removed from V and 2 bases from J, the gap between germline ends came to 16 bases. The CDR3 length is 16 residues. The clonotype comes from an adult woman who had mild COVID-19 (a few samples of this study predate the infection). Cell type and time point are not known. Sample: PBMCs or a T cell subset sorted from them (not recorded which). This rearrangement joins TRBV18 to TRBJ2-5; D is unclear. CDR3 amino acids: CASSPTMQARQETQYF. The CDR3 nucleotides read TGTGCCAGCTCACCGACAATGCAGGCCCGGCAAGAGACCCAGTACTTC.